Listed below are T cell receptor beta chains from one sample, sequenced in a study of neurological immune-mediated disorders. Using its own MiXCR run on the 5' RACE reads, TCRdb lists one record per CDR3 protein. This sample has roughly 59,000 distinct CDR3 sequences; about 5% occur once, and the top ten carry about 6%. Material for sequencing was PBMCs. Receptors were obtained from a human donor with multiple sclerosis. The donor label of this sample is uncertain. Both conserved end residues are part of each CDR3. The order of the fields is D gene, J gene, clone size, V gene, CDR3 protein, CDR3 DNA. D genes are given only for firm matches. Expanded clones get a size class; other rows say once, few or many, or leave the size out.

D: NA; J: TRBJ2-7; size: many; V: TRBV5-1; CDR3: CASSLAGIGTSYEQYF; DNA: TGCGCCAGCAGCTTGGCAGGGATCGGTACCTCCTACGAGCAGTACTTC
D: TRBD2; J: TRBJ2-3; size: few; V: TRBV14; CDR3: CASSPRWSGGDTQYF; DNA: TGTGCCAGCAGCCCGAGGTGGTCGGGGGGAGATACGCAGTATTTT
D: NA; J: TRBJ2-1; size: many; V: TRBV10-1; CDR3: CASSDRSGWDEQFF; DNA: TGCGCCAGCAGTGACCGCTCCGGTTGGGATGAGCAGTTCTTC
D: TRBD2; J: TRBJ2-7; size: many; V: TRBV20-1; CDR3: CSARATSGVYEQYF; DNA: TGCAGTGCTAGAGCCACTAGCGGGGTCTACGAGCAGTACTTC
D: NA; J: TRBJ2-7; size: many; V: TRBV5-1; CDR3: CASSGDFSSYEQYF; DNA: TGCGCCAGCAGCGGGGACTTTAGCTCCTACGAGCAGTACTTC
D: NA; J: TRBJ2-7; size: few; V: TRBV7-8; CDR3: CASSLGIGHGDYEQYF; DNA: TGTGCCAGCAGCTTAGGGATTGGACACGGGGACTACGAGCAGTACTTC
D: NA; J: TRBJ2-5; size: many; V: TRBV14; CDR3: CASSQVGFGGETQYF; DNA: TGTGCCAGCAGCCAAGTAGGATTCGGGGGTGAGACCCAGTACTTC
D: NA; J: TRBJ2-1; size: many; V: TRBV4-2; CDR3: CASSQEGNEQFF; DNA: TGTGCCAGCAGCCAAGAGGGTAATGAGCAGTTCTTC
D: NA; J: TRBJ2-6; size: many; V: TRBV12-3/TRBV12-4; CDR3: CASSPASSGANVLTF; DNA: TGTGCCAGCAGTCCGGCCTCCTCTGGGGCCAACGTCCTGACTTTC
D: NA; J: TRBJ2-7; size: many; V: TRBV10-3; CDR3: CAIKSTESSYEQYF; DNA: TGTGCCATCAAGAGTACAGAGAGCTCCTACGAGCAGTACTTC
D: NA; J: TRBJ1-1; size: many; V: TRBV5-1; CDR3: CASSSWGRGAYITEAFF; DNA: TGCGCCAGCAGCTCGTGGGGGAGGGGGGCGTATATAACTGAAGCTTTCTTT
D: NA; J: TRBJ2-2; size: many; V: TRBV20-1; CDR3: CSARNFRGTGELFF; DNA: TGCAGTGCTAGAAATTTTCGGGGGACCGGGGAGCTGTTTTTT
D: NA; J: TRBJ2-7; size: many; V: TRBV15; CDR3: CATSRDSPADPPPYEQYF; DNA: TGTGCCACCAGCAGAGATTCCCCTGCTGATCCCCCTCCCTACGAGCAGTACTTC
D: NA; J: TRBJ2-7; size: many; V: TRBV29-1; CDR3: CSVEEGSYEQYF; DNA: TGCAGCGTTGAAGAAGGGTCCTACGAGCAGTACTTC
D: TRBD1; J: TRBJ2-7; size: NA; V: TRBV11-2; CDR3: CASSWPGQGGGSYEQYF; DNA: TGTGCCAGCAGCTGGCCGGGACAGGGGGGAGGTAGCTACGAGCAGTACTTC
D: TRBD1; J: TRBJ1-3; size: many; V: TRBV5-1; CDR3: CASSLAKTGKGNTIYF; DNA: TGCGCCAGCAGCTTGGCCAAGACAGGGAAAGGAAACACCATATATTTT
D: NA; J: TRBJ2-5; size: few; V: TRBV12-2; CDR3: CASRSHHDSSETQYF; DNA: TGTGCAAGTCGCTCCCACCACGACAGCTCGGAGACCCAGTACTTC
D: NA; J: TRBJ1-4; size: NA; V: TRBV12-3/TRBV12-4; CDR3: CASSPRLGEKLFF; DNA: TGTGCCAGCAGCCCCAGGTTGGGCGAAAAACTGTTTTTT
D: TRBD2; J: TRBJ2-1; size: many; V: TRBV20-1; CDR3: CSAALADNEQFF; DNA: TGCAGTGCTGCTCTAGCGGACAATGAGCAGTTCTTC
D: NA; J: TRBJ2-1; size: many; V: TRBV7-9; CDR3: CASSLAGGDEQFF; DNA: TGTGCCAGCAGCTTAGCAGGGGGGGATGAGCAGTTCTTC
D: NA; J: TRBJ2-7; size: many; V: TRBV12-3/TRBV12-4; CDR3: CASSLDRVEQYF; DNA: TGTGCCAGCAGTCTGGACCGGGTCGAGCAGTACTTC
D: TRBD1; J: TRBJ1-2; size: many; V: TRBV20-1; CDR3: CSARSTGGGGVRLYGYTF; DNA: TGCAGTGCTAGGTCCACCGGGGGAGGGGGCGTACGCTTGTATGGCTACACCTTC
D: NA; J: TRBJ1-5; size: many; V: TRBV20-1; CDR3: CSAPDGVNQPQHF; DNA: TGCAGTGCTCCCGACGGGGTCAATCAGCCCCAGCATTTT
D: NA; J: TRBJ2-7; size: many; V: TRBV5-1; CDR3: CASSYGTESYEQYF; DNA: TGCGCCAGCAGCTATGGGACGGAATCCTACGAGCAGTACTTC
D: NA; J: TRBJ2-2; size: many; V: TRBV4-1; CDR3: CASSQGSQGSGELFF; DNA: TGCGCCAGCAGCCAAGGTTCTCAGGGTAGCGGGGAGCTGTTTTTT
D: NA; J: TRBJ1-1; size: many; V: TRBV7-8; CDR3: CASSLKLGRKNTEAFF; DNA: TGTGCCAGCAGCTTAAAGTTAGGGCGTAAGAACACTGAAGCTTTCTTT
D: TRBD2; J: TRBJ2-3; size: many; V: TRBV7-9; CDR3: CASSVLGGSSDTQYF; DNA: TGTGCCAGCAGCGTCCTCGGGGGGTCGTCGGATACGCAGTATTTT
D: NA; J: TRBJ1-1; size: many; V: TRBV29-1; CDR3: CSVGGGGVTEAFF; DNA: TGCAGCGTTGGTGGAGGGGGGGTCACTGAAGCTTTCTTT
D: NA; J: TRBJ1-2; size: many; V: TRBV20-1; CDR3: CSASFQGYGYTF; DNA: TGCAGTGCTAGTTTCCAGGGGTATGGCTACACCTTC
D: NA; J: TRBJ2-1; size: many; V: TRBV3-1; CDR3: CASSQVARTEQFF; DNA: TGTGCCAGCAGCCAAGTGGCTAGGACTGAGCAGTTCTTC
D: NA; J: TRBJ1-1; size: NA; V: TRBV5-1; CDR3: CASSFYICSARPVTPNTEAFF; DNA: NA
D: TRBD2; J: TRBJ2-1; size: many; V: TRBV5-1; CDR3: CASSSGLAGGWYNEQFF; DNA: TGCGCCAGCAGCTCCGGACTAGCGGGGGGGTGGTACAATGAGCAGTTCTTC
D: NA; J: TRBJ1-2; size: NA; V: TRBV15; CDR3: CATSRDTSLGYTF; DNA: TGTGCCACCAGCAGAGATACGTCGCTAGGCTACACCTTC
D: NA; J: TRBJ1-4; size: many; V: TRBV11-2; CDR3: CASSPRGRPNEKLFF; DNA: TGTGCCAGCAGCCCCCGGGGCAGACCTAATGAAAAACTGTTTTTT
D: NA; J: TRBJ2-3; size: many; V: TRBV20-1; CDR3: CSAREEQPVITDTQYF; DNA: TGCAGTGCTAGAGAGGAACAGCCTGTGATAACAGATACGCAGTATTTT
D: NA; J: TRBJ2-5; size: many; V: TRBV9; CDR3: CASSVTDTQETQYF; DNA: TGTGCCAGCAGCGTAACTGATACCCAAGAGACCCAGTACTTC
D: NA; J: TRBJ2-2; size: many; V: TRBV5-1; CDR3: CASSGTVNTGELFF; DNA: TGCGCCAGCAGCGGAACAGTGAACACCGGGGAGCTGTTTTTT
D: NA; J: TRBJ1-2; size: many; V: TRBV10-3; CDR3: CAISESLGANYGYTF; DNA: TGTGCCATCAGTGAGTCTTTAGGGGCGAACTATGGCTACACCTTC
D: NA; J: TRBJ2-7; size: many; V: TRBV6-5; CDR3: CASSSVLFGETYEQYF; DNA: TGTGCCAGCAGTTCCGTCCTCTTCGGGGAGACCTACGAGCAGTACTTC
D: TRBD2; J: TRBJ2-1; size: many; V: TRBV20-1; CDR3: CSARTSGVYNEQFF; DNA: TGCAGTGCCAGGACTAGCGGGGTCTACAATGAGCAGTTCTTC
D: NA; J: TRBJ1-1; size: many; V: TRBV20-1; CDR3: CSARATGYTEAFF; DNA: TGCAGTGCTAGAGCCACAGGGTACACTGAAGCTTTCTTT
D: TRBD2; J: TRBJ2-1; size: many; V: TRBV7-9; CDR3: CASSPQLPSGAYNEQFF; DNA: TGTGCCAGCAGCCCTCAGCTTCCTAGCGGGGCGTACAATGAGCAGTTCTTC
D: TRBD1; J: TRBJ1-2; size: many; V: TRBV10-2; CDR3: CASSLNPGQGSRSRNYGYTF; DNA: TGCGCCAGCAGTCTCAACCCGGGACAGGGCTCCCGTAGCCGAAACTATGGCTACACCTTC
D: NA; J: TRBJ2-2; size: NA; V: TRBV19; CDR3: CASSYRDAYAGELFF; DNA: TGTGCCAGTAGTTACCGGGACGCGTACGCCGGGGAGCTGTTTTTT
D: NA; J: TRBJ1-6; size: many; V: TRBV9; CDR3: CASSPEVSPLHF; DNA: TGTGCCAGCAGCCCCGAGGTGTCACCCCTCCACTTT
D: TRBD2; J: TRBJ2-1; size: few; V: TRBV9; CDR3: CASSVGGAGYNEQFF; DNA: TGTGCCAGCAGCGTCGGGGGGGCTGGTTACAATGAGCAGTTCTTC
D: NA; J: TRBJ2-7; size: many; V: TRBV11-2; CDR3: CASSLGEAGTDYTYEQYF; DNA: TGTGCCAGCAGCTTAGGGGAAGCGGGGACAGACTATACCTACGAGCAGTACTTC
D: TRBD1; J: TRBJ1-1; size: many; V: TRBV5-1; CDR3: CASSRSGGTEAFF; DNA: TGCGCCAGCAGCCGATCAGGGGGGACTGAAGCTTTCTTT
D: NA; J: TRBJ1-1; size: many; V: TRBV10-3; CDR3: CAITDSILMNTEAFF; DNA: TGTGCCATCACGGACAGTATACTAATGAACACTGAAGCTTTCTTT
D: TRBD1; J: TRBJ1-1; size: many; V: TRBV5-1; CDR3: CASSPGTGGWVNTEAFF; DNA: TGCGCCAGCAGTCCGGGGACAGGGGGCTGGGTGAACACTGAAGCTTTCTTT
D: NA; J: TRBJ1-6; size: many; V: TRBV7-9; CDR3: CASSSSKGNSPLHF; DNA: TGTGCCAGCAGCTCATCAAAGGGGAATTCACCCCTCCACTTT
D: NA; J: TRBJ1-1; size: many; V: TRBV7-6; CDR3: CASSLAPPGTNTEAFF; DNA: TGTGCCAGCAGCTTAGCGCCCCCAGGGACGAACACTGAAGCTTTCTTT
D: NA; J: TRBJ2-3; size: many; V: TRBV9; CDR3: CASSVEAKADTQYF; DNA: TGTGCCAGCAGCGTAGAGGCTAAGGCAGATACGCAGTATTTT
D: TRBD2; J: TRBJ2-3; size: many; V: TRBV7-3; CDR3: CASSLGMKRGGGADTQYF; DNA: TGTGCCAGCAGCTTAGGGATGAAGCGGGGGGGCGGCGCAGATACGCAGTATTTT
D: NA; J: TRBJ2-7; size: NA; V: TRBV3-1; CDR3: CASSGPGDEQYF; DNA: TGTGCCAGCAGCGGACCAGGGGACGAGCAGTACTTC
D: NA; J: TRBJ1-3; size: many; V: TRBV10-3; CDR3: CAIGELGNTIYF; DNA: TGTGCCATCGGGGAATTGGGAAACACCATATATTTT
D: NA; J: TRBJ1-6; size: many; V: TRBV25-1; CDR3: CASSEEGAYNSPLHF; DNA: TGTGCCAGCAGTGAAGAGGGGGCCTATAATTCACCCCTCCACTTT
D: NA; J: TRBJ2-5; size: many; V: TRBV7-3; CDR3: CASSRGRGETQYF; DNA: TGTGCCAGCAGCAGGGGAAGGGGAGAGACCCAGTACTTC
D: NA; J: TRBJ1-4; size: many; V: TRBV18; CDR3: CASSPVAGGDEKLFF; DNA: TGTGCCAGCTCACCCGTAGCCGGGGGCGACGAAAAACTGTTTTTT
D: TRBD2; J: TRBJ2-1; size: many; V: TRBV5-1; CDR3: CASSGGAGGPNEQFF; DNA: TGCGCCAGCAGTGGAGGAGCGGGGGGGCCCAATGAGCAGTTCTTC